A single sample gave rise to the 21 T cell receptor beta chains below, sequenced in a study of PD-L1 blockade in urothelial cancer. The protocol was immunoSEQ multiplex PCR, while the TCRdb copy is restricted to in-frame clones and leaves out a portion. In the table there are 80,000 to 100,000 clones, 82% of which are singletons. The specimen was PBMCs, collected around atezolizumab (anti-PD-L1) treatment. The receptors stem from a man aged 70 or older with urothelial cancer.

V gene TRBV5-1 combines with J gene TRBJ2-2; TRBD1 might be the D (6 bases). Looked up from germline, CDR1 is SGHRS and CDR2 is YFSETQ. V gave up 1 base and J gave up 1 base, with 11 bases separating them. This CDR3 has 16 amino acids. CDR3 residues: CASSLRDMRNTGELFF. The CDR3 DNA reads TGCGCCAGCAGCTTGCGGGACATGAGGAACACCGGGGAGCTGTTTTTT.

The chain is built from TRBV7-2 and TRBJ2-2; no firm D call. Germline V CDR1 and CDR2: SGHTA, FQGNSA. The CDR3 is 17 amino acids. V lost 3 bases to trimming and J lost 0 bases, with 14 bases between them. CDR3 nucleotides: TGTGCCAGCAGCTTTAGACTGCCGCATACGAACACCGGGGAGCTGTTTTTT. Amino acids: CASSFRLPHTNTGELFF. The full variable domain, with the rest looked up from reference TRBV7-2 and TRBJ2-2, is GAGVSQSPSNKVTEKGKDVELRCDPISGHTALYWYRQSLGQGLEFLIYFQGNSAPDKSGLPSDRFSAERTGGSVSTLTIQRTQQEDSAVYLCASSFRLPHTNTGELFFGEGSRLTVL.

This rearrangement joins TRBV21-1 to TRBJ2-1; whether TRBD2, the table's D call, matches the DNA was not checked. TRBV21-1 is an annotated pseudogene. CDR3 size: 16 residues. The DNA of the CDR3 is TGTGCCAGCCTCCTCGTAACAAGTGCCAGAGCGGATGAGCAGTTCTTC. Translated: CASLLVTSARADEQFF.

The chain couples TRBV2 to TRBJ2-7, with TRBD1 identical over 7 bases. The J segment lost 5 bases and the V segment lost 5 bases, leaving 12 bases of the junction unmatched. Germline V gene sequence: CDR1 SNHLY, CDR2 FYNNEI. The CDR3 totals 15 residues. CDR3 sequence: CASSMDRGQWNEQYF. As DNA, the CDR3 is TGTGCCAGCAGTATGGATCGGGGACAGTGGAACGAGCAGTACTTC.

J is TRBJ2-1 and V is TRBV6-5; 9 bases map to TRBD2. V trimming: 3 bases; J trimming: 4 bases; junction bases outside the gene matches: 7. CDR3 length equals 16 residues. The germline V gene encodes CDR1 MNHEY and CDR2 SVGAGI. Written as DNA, the CDR3 is TGTGCCAGCAGTTATTTTGAGCTAGCGGGGTACAATGAGCAGTTCTTC. It is translated as CASSYFELAGYNEQFF.

The chain links TRBV5-1 to TRBJ1-6; 9 bases agree with TRBD1. With 3 bases clipped from V and 7 bases from J, the junction kept 8 bases outside the gene matches. The germline gives CDR1 SGHRS, CDR2 YFSETQ. CDR3 length: 16 amino acids. In DNA form, the CDR3 reads TGCGCCAGCAGCTCCCCCTCGGACAGGGGAAATTCACCCCTCCACTTT. As protein: CASSSPSDRGNSPLHF.

The chain joins TRBV4-2 to TRBJ1-3; 8 bases map to TRBD1. Germline CDR1 LGHNA, CDR2 YNFKEQ. V was pared by 3 bases and J by 8 bases, with 6 bases of the junction left unmatched. CDR3 length: 14 residues. CDR3: CASSHADRADTIYF. In nucleotides, the CDR3 is TGTGCCAGCAGCCACGCGGACAGGGCGGACACCATATATTTT.

V gene TRBV7-9 combines with J gene TRBJ1-6, with TRBD1 matching 8 bases. The CDR3 sequence is 14 residues long. The ends lost 3 bases at V and 7 bases at J; junction bases unmatched: 2. Germline lookup yields CDR1 SEHNR and CDR2 FQNEAQ (reference sequence). The CDR3 DNA sequence: TGTGCCAGCAGCTTTGGACAGGGAAATTCACCCCTCCACTTT. This codes for CASSFGQGNSPLHF. Based on the CDR3 plus reference TRBV7-9 and TRBJ1-6, the full variable domain is DTGVSQNPRHKITKRGQNVTFRCDPISEHNRLYWYRQTLGQGPEFLTYFQNEAQLEKSRLLSDRFSAERPKGSFSTLEIQRTEQGDSAMYLCASSFGQGNSPLHFGNGTRLTVT.

The chain has TRBV16 and TRBJ1-2; D possibly corresponds to TRBD1 (6 bases). Germline loops: CDR1 KGHSY, CDR2 FQNENV. The V end was cut by 0 bases, the J end by 3 bases, with 11 bases between. This CDR3 region has 15 residues. CDR3 residues: CASSQSLGQYYGYTF. The CDR3 bases are TGTGCCAGCAGCCAATCCCTTGGACAGTACTATGGCTACACCTTC. Based on the CDR3 plus reference TRBV16 and TRBJ1-2, the full variable domain is GEEVAQTPKHLVRGEGQKAKLYCAPIKGHSYVFWYQQVLKNEFKFLISFQNENVFDETGMPKERFSAKCLPNSPCSLEIQATKLEDSAVYFCASSQSLGQYYGYTFGSGTRLTVV.

This clone was seen a few times. The chain uses TRBV11-1 and TRBJ2-7, with TRBD1 identical over 7 bases. With 3 bases clipped from V and 5 bases from J, the junction kept 10 bases outside the gene matches. This CDR3 has 15 amino acids. In germline, CDR1 is SGHAT, CDR2 FQDESV (reference sequence). The CDR3 spells CASSLAPDRVHEQYF. CDR3 in DNA: TGTGCCAGCAGCTTGGCCCCCGACAGGGTCCACGAGCAGTACTTC.

This clone was picked up one time. This chain connects TRBV30 to TRBJ2-2, with D perhaps matching TRBD1 (5 bases). Germline lookup yields CDR1 GTSNPN and CDR2 SVGIG (reference sequence). CDR3 size: 17 residues. V lost 2 bases to trimming and J lost 0 bases, with 16 bases between them. CDR3 sequence (DNA): TGTGCCTGGAGTAAGGGCAGGGCCAACGCGAACACCGGGGAGCTGTTTTTT. It is translated as CAWSKGRANANTGELFF.

The rearrangement links TRBV7-9 to TRBJ1-1; D might be TRBD1 (6 bases). The CDR3 sequence is 16 residues long. Germline V gene data show CDR1 as SEHNR and CDR2 as FQNEAQ (reference sequence). Between the trimmed V and J ends, which lost 7 bases and 0 bases, there was a span of 18 bases. In nucleotides, the CDR3 is TGTGCCAGCATAGGGGGGGTCGGGGGAGTGAACACTGAAGCTTTCTTT. Residues: CASIGGVGGVNTEAFF.

The chain employs TRBV7-9 and TRBJ1-2, with TRBD1 matching 8 bases. CDR3 size: 16 residues. CDR1 and CDR2 (germline): SEHNR, FQNEAQ (reference sequence). With 4 bases clipped from V and 8 bases from J, the junction kept 15 bases outside the gene matches. The DNA for the CDR3 is TGTGCCAGCAGCTCGGGGGATTACAGGGGGGTGAAGGGCTACACCTTC. Translated, it gives CASSSGDYRGVKGYTF.

V is TRBV5-1 and J is TRBJ2-1, with D perhaps matching TRBD2 (5 bases). The CDR3 consists of 13 residues. Trimming took off 4 bases at V and 7 bases at J, with 12 bases between the two ends. Germline assignment: CDR1 SGHRS and CDR2 YFSETQ. DNA of the CDR3: TGCGCCAGCAGCCTAGGGAGTCGTAATGAGCAGTTCTTC. As protein: CASSLGSRNEQFF.

CDR3 amino acids: CASSSQGNQPQHF. The CDR3 DNA reads as TGTGCCAGCAGCTCCCAGGGGAATCAGCCCCAGCATTTT. The chain joins TRBV5-6 to TRBJ1-5, with a weak D call TRBD1 (6 bases). CDR3 size: 13 residues. Germline CDR1 is SGHDT and CDR2 is YYEEEE. V dropped 3 bases and J dropped 4 bases, with 8 bases sitting between them.

This clone was counted a few times. The chain couples TRBV2 to TRBJ2-3; 9 bases agree with TRBD1. This CDR3 is built from 14 residues. The junction had 9 bases not matched to a gene; V was cut back by 5 bases and J by 9 bases. The germline V gene has CDR1 SNHLY and CDR2 FYNNEI. CDR3 residues: CASSPGQGRTTQYF. CDR3 nucleotides: TGTGCCAGCAGTCCGGGACAGGGACGGACCACGCAGTATTTT. Supplemented by reference TRBV2 and TRBJ2-3, the full variable domain reads EPEVTQTPSHQVTQMGQEVILRCVPISNHLYFYWYRQILGQKVEFLVSFYNNEISEKSEIFDDQFSVERPDGSNFTLKIRSTKLEDSAMYFCASSPGQGRTTQYFGPGTRLTVL.

The J gene is TRBJ2-2, the V gene TRBV15; the D is unclear. Germline values: CDR1 LNHNV, CDR2 YYDKDF (reference sequence). This CDR3 has 14 amino acids. Trimming removed 0 bases from V and 6 bases from J, with 8 bases in between. CDR3: CATSRELVPGELFF. CDR3 nucleotides: TGTGCCACCAGCAGAGAGCTAGTGCCCGGGGAGCTGTTTTTT. The whole variable domain, filled in from reference TRBV15 and TRBJ2-2, reads DAMVIQNPRYQVTQFGKPVTLSCSQTLNHNVMYWYQQKSSQAPKLLFHYYDKDFNNEADTPDNFQSRRPNTSFCFLDIRSPGLGDTAMYLCATSRELVPGELFFGEGSRLTVL.

A single count supports this clone. The chain links TRBV7-3 to TRBJ2-1, with TRBD1 as a possible D gene (6 bases). V was trimmed by 2 bases and J by 7 bases, leaving 18 bases between them. The germline gives CDR1 SGHTA, CDR2 FQGTGA. The CDR3 covers 16 residues. The CDR3 sequence is CASSLSLAWGLNEQFF. Here the CDR3 DNA reads TGTGCCAGCAGCTTATCCCTCGCCTGGGGGCTAAATGAGCAGTTCTTC.

The rearrangement joins TRBV27 to TRBJ2-7, with unresolved D. V shed 4 bases and J shed 3 bases, with 13 bases lying between them. Per germline, CDR1 MNHEY and CDR2 SMNVEV (reference sequence). The CDR3 runs 14 residues. The CDR3 nucleotides read TGTGCCAGCAGTTCATCCACTGGCGGCTACGAGCAGTACTTC. Amino acid sequence: CASSSSTGGYEQYF.

V usage is TRBV5-8 and J usage is TRBJ2-1, with 7 nucleotides matching TRBD2. The CDR3 is 18 amino acids. V shed 3 bases and J 0 bases; nucleotides not matched to a gene: 12. Germline CDR1 is SGHTS and CDR2 is YDEGEE. CDR3 residues: CASSWRRGTIRSYNEQFF. CDR3 sequence (DNA): TGTGCCAGCAGCTGGAGGCGAGGGACTATACGCTCCTACAATGAGCAGTTCTTC.

This chain joins TRBV5-6 and TRBJ1-2, with 11 bases lining up with TRBD1. The CDR3 extends over 14 amino acids. The junction had 6 bases not matched to a gene; V was cut back by 4 bases and J by 7 bases. Looked up from germline, CDR1 is SGHDT and CDR2 is YYEEEE. The chain's CDR3 is CASSPGQGAVGYTF. The CDR3 region has the DNA TGTGCCAGCAGCCCCGGACAGGGGGCGGTTGGCTACACCTTC.